These 10 T cell receptor beta chains came from one sample sequenced in a study of blood T cell repertoires in COVID-19. The protocol was immunoSEQ multiplex PCR, while the TCRdb copy is restricted to in-frame clones and leaves out a portion. The repertoire has fewer than 150,000 clones, about 88% of them found once; the top ten carry about 5.8%. Sequenced: peripheral blood. The receptors here all came from a human donor in a cohort sampled during active COVID-19.

As for this clone: The junction departs from germline at one end; a sequencing error may be responsible. V usage is TRBV19 and J usage is TRBJ1-4; possible D gene TRBD1, 5 bases. The CDR3 sequence is 13 residues long. The germline V gene has CDR1 LNHDA and CDR2 SQIVND (reference sequence). The CDR3 here is CASSIGLGQLRVF. The CDR3 DNA reads as TGTGCCAGTAGTATAGGTTTAGGACAACTTAGAGTTTTT. The whole variable domain, filled in from reference TRBV19 and TRBJ1-4, reads DGGITQSPKYLFRKEGQNVTLSCEQNLNHDAMYWYRQDPGQGLRLIYYSQIVNDFQKGDIAEGYSVSREKKESFPLTVTSAQKNPTAFYLCASSIGLGQLRVFGSGTQLSVL.

This rearrangement joins TRBV6-5 to TRBJ1-2, with D hard to call. With 0 bases removed from V and 2 bases from J, the gap between germline ends came to 10 bases. CDR3 length: 15 residues. Per germline, CDR1 MNHEY and CDR2 SVGAGI. CDR3 nucleotides: TGTGCCAGCAGTTACTCGAGGTTCGACAACTATGGCTACACCTTC. Translation gives CASSYSRFDNYGYTF.

The chain has TRBV7-2 and TRBJ2-1; TRBD2 matches 9 bases. The germline gives CDR1 SGHTA, CDR2 FQGNSA. The V segment lost 5 bases and the J segment 2 bases; nucleotides outside the gene matches: 4. This CDR3 is 15 amino acids long. Here the CDR3 reads CASSLTSGAYNEQFF. Here the CDR3 DNA reads TGTGCCAGCAGCCTGACTAGCGGAGCCTACAATGAGCAGTTCTTC.

The chain is built from TRBV19 and TRBJ2-1, with D perhaps TRBD2 (5 bases). V lost 7 bases to trimming and J lost 4 bases, with 11 bases between them. The CDR3 is 13 amino acids. Germline CDR1 LNHDA, CDR2 SQIVND (reference sequence). The CDR3 region is CASTRRGYNEQFF. The CDR3 DNA sequence: TGTGCCAGTACCCGCCGGGGTTACAATGAGCAGTTCTTC.

The chain employs TRBV11-2 and TRBJ1-1; D is unclear. The germline CDR1 and CDR2 sequences are SGHAT and FQNNGV. The CDR3 is made up of 15 amino acids. V lost 5 bases, J lost 3 bases, and 16 bases lay in between. CDR3 residues: CASSASGGAYTEAFF. Written as DNA, the CDR3 is TGTGCCAGCAGCGCCTCGGGAGGCGCTTACACTGAAGCTTTCTTT.

The J gene is TRBJ1-2, the V gene TRBV24-1; possibly TRBD1 for D (6 bases). The CDR3 extends over 14 amino acids. Germline CDR1 KGHDR, CDR2 SFDVKD. Trimming removed 4 bases at V and 6 bases at J, with 14 bases between. CDR3 DNA: TGTGCCACCAGTGAACAGGGTAGCTTGGATGGCTACACCTTC. It translates to CATSEQGSLDGYTF.

This clone was recorded a few times. The rearrangement links TRBV10-3 to TRBJ1-4; 7 bases map to TRBD1. CDR3 size: 15 residues. CDR1 is ENHRY and CDR2 is SYGVKD in the germline V gene. After removal of 4 bases from V and 0 bases from J, the junction contained 2 bases not matched to a gene. The CDR3 spells CAISAGGATNEKLFF. DNA for the CDR3: TGTGCCATCAGTGCAGGGGGAGCAACTAATGAAAAACTGTTTTTT.

The chain links TRBV12-3 or TRBV12-4 to TRBJ2-2, with D tentatively TRBD1 (5 bases). CDR3 length: 13 residues. Trimming shortened V by 4 bases and J by 5 bases, and 8 bases separated the two germline ends. As DNA, the CDR3 is TGTGCCAGCAGTTCGCAGGGAACCGGGGAGCTGTTTTTT. The encoded protein is CASSSQGTGELFF.

The chain employs TRBV4-1 and TRBJ2-7, with 8 bases lining up with TRBD1. Germline CDR1 MGHRA, CDR2 YSYEKL. This CDR3 spans 16 amino acids. The V and J ends lost 1 base and 7 bases, in that order; junction bases with no gene match: 12. CDR3 region: CASSQALDSGGGEQYF. The DNA for the CDR3 is TGCGCCAGCAGCCAAGCACTTGACTCAGGGGGCGGTGAGCAGTACTTC.

The V call is TRBV12-3 or TRBV12-4, the J call TRBJ1-1; D is perhaps TRBD1 (5 bases). Trimming removed 3 bases at V and 11 bases at J, with 10 bases between. This CDR3 is built from 11 residues. The chain's CDR3 is CASSLGGEAFF. The CDR3 nucleotides are TGTGCCAGCAGTTTGGGAGGGGAGGCTTTCTTT.